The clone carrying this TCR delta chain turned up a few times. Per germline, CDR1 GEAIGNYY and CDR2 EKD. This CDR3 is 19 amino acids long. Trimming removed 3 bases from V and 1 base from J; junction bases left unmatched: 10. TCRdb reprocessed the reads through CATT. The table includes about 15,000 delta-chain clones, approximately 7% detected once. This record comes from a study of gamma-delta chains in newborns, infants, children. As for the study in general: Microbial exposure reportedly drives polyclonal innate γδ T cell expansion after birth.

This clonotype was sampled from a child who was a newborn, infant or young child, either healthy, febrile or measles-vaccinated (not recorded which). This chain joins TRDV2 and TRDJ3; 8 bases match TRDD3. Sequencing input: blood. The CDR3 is CACDSILGAGSWDTRQMFF. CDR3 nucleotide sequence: TGTGCCTGTGACTCGATACTGGGGGCTGGTTCCTGGGACACCCGACAGATGTTTTTC.